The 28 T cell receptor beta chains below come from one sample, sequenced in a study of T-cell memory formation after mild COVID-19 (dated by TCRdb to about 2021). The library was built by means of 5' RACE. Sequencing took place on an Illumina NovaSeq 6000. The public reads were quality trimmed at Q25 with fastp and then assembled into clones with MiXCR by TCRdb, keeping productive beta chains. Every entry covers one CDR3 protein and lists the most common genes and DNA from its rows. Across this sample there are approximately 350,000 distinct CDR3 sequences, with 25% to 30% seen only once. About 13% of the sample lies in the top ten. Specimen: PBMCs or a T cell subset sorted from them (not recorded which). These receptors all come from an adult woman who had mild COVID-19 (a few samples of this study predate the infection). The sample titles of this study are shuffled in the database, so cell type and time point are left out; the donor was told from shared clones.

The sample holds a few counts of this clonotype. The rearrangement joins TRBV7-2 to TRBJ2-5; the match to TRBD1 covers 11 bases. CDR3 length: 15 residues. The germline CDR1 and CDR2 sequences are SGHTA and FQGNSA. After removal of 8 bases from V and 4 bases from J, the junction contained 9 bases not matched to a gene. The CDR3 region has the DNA TGTGCCAGCCTAAGGACAGGGGGCGCCTTAGAGACCCAGTACTTC. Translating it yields CASLRTGGALETQYF.

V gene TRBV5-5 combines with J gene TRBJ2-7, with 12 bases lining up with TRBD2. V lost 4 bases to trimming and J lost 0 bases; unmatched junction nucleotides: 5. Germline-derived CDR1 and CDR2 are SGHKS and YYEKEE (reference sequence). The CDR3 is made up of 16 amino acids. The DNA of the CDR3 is TGTGCCAGCAGCCTGGGACTAGCGGGTCTCTCCTACGAGCAGTACTTC. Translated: CASSLGLAGLSYEQYF.

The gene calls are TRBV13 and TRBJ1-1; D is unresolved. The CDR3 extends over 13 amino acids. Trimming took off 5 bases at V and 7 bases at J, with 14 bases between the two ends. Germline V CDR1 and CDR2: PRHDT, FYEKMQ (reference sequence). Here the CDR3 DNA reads TGTGCCAGCAGCCCCCGACCACCGATTGAAGCTTTCTTT. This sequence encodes CASSPRPPIEAFF.

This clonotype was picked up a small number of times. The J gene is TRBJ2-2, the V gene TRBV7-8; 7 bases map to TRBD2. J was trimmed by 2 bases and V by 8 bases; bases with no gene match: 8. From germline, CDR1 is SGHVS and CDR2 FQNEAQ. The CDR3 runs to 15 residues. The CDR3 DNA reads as TGTGCCAGCGGGGGGGTCAAGTTTAACACCGGGGAGCTGTTTTTT. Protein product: CASGGVKFNTGELFF.

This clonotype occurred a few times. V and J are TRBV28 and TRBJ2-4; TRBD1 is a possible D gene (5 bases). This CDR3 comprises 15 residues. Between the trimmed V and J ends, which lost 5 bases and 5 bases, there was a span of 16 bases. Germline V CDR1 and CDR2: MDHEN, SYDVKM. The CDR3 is CASSPQGDSQNIQYF. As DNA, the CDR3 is TGTGCCAGCAGTCCCCAGGGCGACTCCCAAAACATTCAGTACTTC.

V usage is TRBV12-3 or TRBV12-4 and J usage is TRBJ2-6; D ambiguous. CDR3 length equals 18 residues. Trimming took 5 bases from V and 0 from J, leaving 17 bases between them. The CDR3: CASSPLEGPSSGANVLTF. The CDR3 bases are TGTGCCAGCAGTCCGCTAGAAGGCCCTAGCTCTGGGGCCAACGTCCTGACTTTC.

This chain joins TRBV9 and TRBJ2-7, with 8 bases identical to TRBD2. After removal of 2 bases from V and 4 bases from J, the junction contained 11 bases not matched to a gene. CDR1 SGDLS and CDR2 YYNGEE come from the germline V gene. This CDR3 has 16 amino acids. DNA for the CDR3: TGTGCCAGCAGCGTTAAGGGTAGCGGGACCCTGTACGAGCAGTACTTC. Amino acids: CASSVKGSGTLYEQYF.

This CDR3 is CASSQVQGRTEAFF. CDR3 bases: TGTGCCAGCAGCCAAGTGCAGGGGCGAACTGAAGCTTTCTTT. The chain is built from TRBV3-1 and TRBJ1-1; maybe TRBD1 (6 bases). The V gene lost 1 base and the J gene lost 5 bases, with 11 bases spanning the gap. CDR1 LGHDT and CDR2 YNNKEL come from the germline V gene (reference sequence). The CDR3 has 14 amino acids.

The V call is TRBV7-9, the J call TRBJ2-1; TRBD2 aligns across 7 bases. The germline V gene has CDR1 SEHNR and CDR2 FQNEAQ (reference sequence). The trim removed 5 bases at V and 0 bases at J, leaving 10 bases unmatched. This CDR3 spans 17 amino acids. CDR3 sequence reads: CASSPVGGMSSYNEQFF. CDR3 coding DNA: TGTGCCAGCAGCCCAGTGGGAGGGATGAGCTCCTACAATGAGCAGTTCTTC.

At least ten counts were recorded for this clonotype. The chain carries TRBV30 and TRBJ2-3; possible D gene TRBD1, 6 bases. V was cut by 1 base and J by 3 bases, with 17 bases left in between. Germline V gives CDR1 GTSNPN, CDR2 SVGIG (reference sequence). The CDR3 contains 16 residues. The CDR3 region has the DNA TGTGCCTGGAGTGCCCCCCGTGGGGGCCGAACAGATACGCAGTATTTT. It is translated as CAWSAPRGGRTDTQYF.

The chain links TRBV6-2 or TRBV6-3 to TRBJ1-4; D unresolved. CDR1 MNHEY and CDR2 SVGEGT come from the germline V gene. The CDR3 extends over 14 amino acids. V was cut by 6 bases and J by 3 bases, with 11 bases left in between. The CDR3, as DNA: TGTGCCAGCAGACCGGACGGTCCTAATGAAAAACTGTTTTTT. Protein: CASRPDGPNEKLFF.

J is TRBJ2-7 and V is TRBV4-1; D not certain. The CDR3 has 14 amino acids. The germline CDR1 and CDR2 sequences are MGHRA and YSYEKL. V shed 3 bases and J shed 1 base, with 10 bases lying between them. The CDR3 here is CASSQVPHSYEQYF. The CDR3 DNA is TGCGCCAGCAGCCAGGTCCCCCATTCCTACGAGCAGTACTTC.

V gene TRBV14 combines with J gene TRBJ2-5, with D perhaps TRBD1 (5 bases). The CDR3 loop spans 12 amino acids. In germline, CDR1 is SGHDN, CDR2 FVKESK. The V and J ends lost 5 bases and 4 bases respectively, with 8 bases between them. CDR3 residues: CASSWTPETQYF. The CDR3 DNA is TGTGCCAGCAGCTGGACACCAGAGACCCAGTACTTC.

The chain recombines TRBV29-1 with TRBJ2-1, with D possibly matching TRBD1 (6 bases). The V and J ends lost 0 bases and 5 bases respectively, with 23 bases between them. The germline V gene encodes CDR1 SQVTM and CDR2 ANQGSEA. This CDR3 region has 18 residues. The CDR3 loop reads CSVEDWGRMRAYNNEQFF. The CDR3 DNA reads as TGCAGCGTTGAAGATTGGGGGCGGATGCGGGCCTATAACAATGAGCAGTTCTTC.

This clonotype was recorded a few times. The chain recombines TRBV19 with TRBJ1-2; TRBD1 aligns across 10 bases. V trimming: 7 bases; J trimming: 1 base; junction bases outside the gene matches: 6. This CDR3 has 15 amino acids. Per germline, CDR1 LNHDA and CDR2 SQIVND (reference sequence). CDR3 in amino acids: CASTAGTGVNYGYTF. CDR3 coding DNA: TGTGCCAGTACAGCCGGGACAGGGGTTAACTATGGCTACACCTTC. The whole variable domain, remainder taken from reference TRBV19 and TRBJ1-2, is DGGITQSPKYLFRKEGQNVTLSCEQNLNHDAMYWYRQDPGQGLRLIYYSQIVNDFQKGDIAEGYSVSREKKESFPLTVTSAQKNPTAFYLCASTAGTGVNYGYTFGSGTRLTVV.

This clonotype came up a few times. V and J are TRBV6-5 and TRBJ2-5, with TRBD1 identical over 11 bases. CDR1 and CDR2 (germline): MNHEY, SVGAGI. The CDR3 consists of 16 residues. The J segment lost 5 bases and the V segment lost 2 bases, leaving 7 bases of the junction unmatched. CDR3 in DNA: TGTGCCAGCAGTTACCCGAGGACAGGGGGCGCGGAGACCCAGTACTTC. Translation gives CASSYPRTGGAETQYF.

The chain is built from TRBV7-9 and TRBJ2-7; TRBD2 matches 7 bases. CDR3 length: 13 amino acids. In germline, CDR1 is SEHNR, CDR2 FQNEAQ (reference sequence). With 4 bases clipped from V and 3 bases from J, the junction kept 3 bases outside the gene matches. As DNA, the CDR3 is TGTGCCAGCAGCTGGGAGGGCCTCTACGAGCAGTACTTC. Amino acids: CASSWEGLYEQYF. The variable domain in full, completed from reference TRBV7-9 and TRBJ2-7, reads DTGVSQNPRHKITKRGQNVTFRCDPISEHNRLYWYRQTLGQGPEFLTYFQNEAQLEKSRLLSDRFSAERPKGSFSTLEIQRTEQGDSAMYLCASSWEGLYEQYFGPGTRLTVT.

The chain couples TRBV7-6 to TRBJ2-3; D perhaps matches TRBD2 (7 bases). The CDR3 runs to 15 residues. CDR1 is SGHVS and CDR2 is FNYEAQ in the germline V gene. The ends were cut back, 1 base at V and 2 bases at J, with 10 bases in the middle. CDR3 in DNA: TGTGCCAGCAGCTTAGGGGCGGGGGCCACAGATACGCAGTATTTT. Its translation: CASSLGAGATDTQYF.

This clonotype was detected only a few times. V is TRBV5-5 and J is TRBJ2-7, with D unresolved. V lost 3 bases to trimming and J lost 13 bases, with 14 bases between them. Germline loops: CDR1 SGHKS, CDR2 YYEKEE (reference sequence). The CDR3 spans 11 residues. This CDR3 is CASSSGLLDYF. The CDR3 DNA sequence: TGTGCCAGCAGCTCAGGTCTTCTAGACTACTTC.

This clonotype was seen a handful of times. The CDR3 protein is CASSLFNGGELFF. Written as DNA, the CDR3 is TGTGCCAGCAGCCTATTCAATGGCGGGGAGCTGTTTTTT. V is TRBV12-3 or TRBV12-4 and J is TRBJ2-2; D remains ambiguous. CDR3 length equals 13 residues. V shed 6 bases and J shed 7 bases, with 12 bases lying between them.

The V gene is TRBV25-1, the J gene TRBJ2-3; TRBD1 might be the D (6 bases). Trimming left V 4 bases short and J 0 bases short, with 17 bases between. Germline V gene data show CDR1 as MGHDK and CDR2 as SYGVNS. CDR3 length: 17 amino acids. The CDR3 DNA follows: TGTGCCAGCAGTGCGCCCCGGACAGAGCGTAGCACAGATACGCAGTATTTT. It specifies CASSAPRTERSTDTQYF.

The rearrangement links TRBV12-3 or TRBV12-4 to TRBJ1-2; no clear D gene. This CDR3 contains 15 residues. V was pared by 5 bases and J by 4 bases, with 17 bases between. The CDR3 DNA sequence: TGTGCCAGCAGTCCGCAGGTTCCCTCTCGCTATGGCTACACCTTC. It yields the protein CASSPQVPSRYGYTF.

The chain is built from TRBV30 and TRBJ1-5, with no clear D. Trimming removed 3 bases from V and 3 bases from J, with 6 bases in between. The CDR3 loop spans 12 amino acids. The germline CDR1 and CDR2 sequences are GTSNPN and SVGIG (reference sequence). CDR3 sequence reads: CAWSQYNQPQHF. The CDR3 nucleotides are TGTGCCTGGAGCCAATACAATCAGCCCCAGCATTTT.

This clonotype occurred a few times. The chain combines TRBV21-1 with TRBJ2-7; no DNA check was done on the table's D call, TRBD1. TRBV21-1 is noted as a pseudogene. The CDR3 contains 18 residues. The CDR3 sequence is CASSRPPPGMSCITEQYF. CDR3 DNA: TGTGCCAGCAGCCGGCCACCCCCAGGGATGAGTTGTATCACCGAGCAGTACTTC.

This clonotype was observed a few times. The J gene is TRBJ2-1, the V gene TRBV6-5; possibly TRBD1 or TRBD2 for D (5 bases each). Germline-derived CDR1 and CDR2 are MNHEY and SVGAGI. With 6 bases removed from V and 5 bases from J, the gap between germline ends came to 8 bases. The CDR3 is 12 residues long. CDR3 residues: CASRGTDNEQFF. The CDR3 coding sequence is TGTGCCAGCAGGGGGACGGACAATGAGCAGTTCTTC.

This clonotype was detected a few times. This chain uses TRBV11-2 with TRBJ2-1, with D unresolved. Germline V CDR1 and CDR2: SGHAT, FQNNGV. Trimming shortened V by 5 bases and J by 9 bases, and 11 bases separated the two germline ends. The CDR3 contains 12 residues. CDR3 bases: TGTGCCAGCAGCGTGATAGTGGGTGAGCAGTTCTTC. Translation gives CASSVIVGEQFF.

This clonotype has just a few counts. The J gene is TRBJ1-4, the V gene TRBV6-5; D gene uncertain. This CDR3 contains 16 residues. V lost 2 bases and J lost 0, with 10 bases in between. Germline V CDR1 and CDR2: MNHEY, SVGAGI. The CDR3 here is CASSYAKSATNEKLFF. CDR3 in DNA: TGTGCCAGCAGTTACGCGAAGAGCGCAACTAATGAAAAACTGTTTTTT.

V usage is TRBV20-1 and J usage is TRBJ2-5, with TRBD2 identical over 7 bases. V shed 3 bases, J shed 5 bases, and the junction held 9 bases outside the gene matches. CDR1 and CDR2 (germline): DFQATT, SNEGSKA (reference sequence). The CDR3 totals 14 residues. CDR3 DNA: TGCAGTGCTAGGGGGACTACAGCTTGGGAGACCCAGTACTTC. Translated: CSARGTTAWETQYF.